These 5 T cell receptor beta chains came from one sample sequenced in a study of CXCR3-negative and CXCR3-positive naive CD8 T cells. Study outcomes and limitations: CXCR3-positive naive cells carried more hydrophobic TRB CDR3s than CXCR3-negative naive cells did.

For these TCRs, the target antigens are not known. TRB cDNA was prepared as libraries by UMI-labeled 5' RACE. TCRdb re-called the 5' RACE reads, yielding one record per CDR3 amino acid sequence without DNA. The listing contains fewer than 90,000 distinct CDR3 sequences. Sequencing input: naive CXCR3+ CD8+ T cells from blood. The subset here: CD45RO-CCR7+CD27+CD95- naive CD8+ T cells expressing CXCR3 (TNR3+). These receptors were obtained from a human donor in good health. Some clones in this sample may be carry-over from other donors' samples.

This rearrangement joins TRBV29-1 to TRBJ2-7; the D gene TCRdb calls, TRBD1, cannot be checked with no DNA. The CDR3 extends over 12 amino acids. Germline CDR1 SQVTM, CDR2 ANQGSEA. The CDR3 protein is CSVLGVTSEQYF.

This chain connects TRBV4-1 to TRBJ2-7; lacking DNA, the TRBD2 call made by TCRdb goes unchecked. Germline V gene sequence: CDR1 MGHRA, CDR2 YSYEKL. CDR3 length: 14 amino acids. CDR3 residues: CASSQTSGGYEQYF.

This chain connects TRBV14 to TRBJ2-7; TCRdb reports TRBD1, a call that lacks DNA to check it against. This CDR3 contains 15 residues. Germline V gene sequence: CDR1 SGHDN, CDR2 FVKESK. CDR3 sequence reads: CASSQPGQGVYEQYF.

The gene calls are TRBV29-1 and TRBJ2-2; TCRdb lists TRBD2, though no DNA is available to test this call. The CDR3 length is 14 residues. In germline, CDR1 is SQVTM, CDR2 ANQGSEA. CDR3 sequence reads: CSVAAGGPTGELFF.

The rearrangement joins TRBV6-2 or TRBV6-3 to TRBJ2-1. This CDR3 contains 13 residues. The V gene's germline CDR1 is MNHEY and CDR2 SVGEGT. The CDR3 here is CASGQVVYNEQFF.